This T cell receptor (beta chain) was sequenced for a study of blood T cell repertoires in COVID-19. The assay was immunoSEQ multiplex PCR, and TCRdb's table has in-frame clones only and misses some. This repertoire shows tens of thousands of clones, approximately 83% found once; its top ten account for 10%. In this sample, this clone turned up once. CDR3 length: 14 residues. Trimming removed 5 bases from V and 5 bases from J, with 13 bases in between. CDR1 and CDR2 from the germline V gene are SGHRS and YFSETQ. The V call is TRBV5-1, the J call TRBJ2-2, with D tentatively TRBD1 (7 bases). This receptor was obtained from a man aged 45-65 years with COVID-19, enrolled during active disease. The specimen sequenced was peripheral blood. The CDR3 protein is CASSLAGGTGELFF. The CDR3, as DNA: TGCGCCAGCAGTCTCGCAGGGGGGACCGGGGAGCTGTTTTTT.